One and the same sample provided the 25 T cell receptor beta chains below, sequenced in a study of T cell responses to AZD1222 COVID-19 vaccine. Only in-frame clones appear in the TCRdb table, and some are missing; sequencing was by immunoSEQ multiplex PCR. The sample records 90,000 to 120,000 clones, 75% to 95% being singletons. Sequences were derived from peripheral blood, sampled 28 days after the second AZD1222 dose. These receptors were collected from an adult who received the AZD1222 COVID-19 vaccine.

The chain links TRBV7-9 to TRBJ1-2, with TRBD1 as a possible D gene (5 bases). The germline V and J ends were trimmed by 1 base and 2 bases, with 5 bases remaining between them. The CDR3 is made up of 13 amino acids. CDR1 is SEHNR, CDR2 FQNEAQ, per germline (reference sequence). The CDR3 reads CASSLGGNYGYTF. Here the CDR3 DNA reads TGTGCCAGCAGCTTAGGGGGGAACTATGGCTACACCTTC.

The chain carries TRBV5-4 and TRBJ2-3; a possible D gene is TRBD2 (5 bases). Germline V lookup: CDR1 SGHNT, CDR2 YYREEE (reference sequence). V lost 0 bases, J lost 5 bases, and 13 bases lay in between. This CDR3 spans 15 amino acids. The CDR3 DNA sequence: TGTGCCAGCAGCTTGGCTAGCCGGACGGGAGATACGCAGTATTTT. Encoded protein: CASSLASRTGDTQYF.

The V gene is TRBV9, the J gene TRBJ1-2; D is unclear. Trimming left V 4 bases short and J 4 bases short, with 14 bases between. Per the germline V gene, CDR1 is SGDLS and CDR2 is YYNGEE. This CDR3 contains 14 residues. CDR3 DNA: TGTGCCAGCAGCCCGCCCACAGTGATCTATGGCTACACCTTC. It translates to CASSPPTVIYGYTF.

The chain recombines TRBV30 with TRBJ2-1; no clear D. Germline lookup yields CDR1 GTSNPN and CDR2 SVGIG (reference sequence). V gave up 0 bases and J gave up 10 bases, with 4 bases separating them. This CDR3 is built from 10 residues. The CDR3 sequence: CAWSVGEQFF. The CDR3 DNA reads TGTGCCTGGAGTGTTGGGGAGCAGTTCTTC. The complete variable domain, with remaining parts taken from reference TRBV30 and TRBJ2-1, reads SQTIHQWPATLVQPVGSPLSLECTVEGTSNPNLYWYRQAAGRGLQLLFYSVGIGQISSEVPQNLSASRPQDRQFILSSKKLLLSDSGFYLCAWSVGEQFFGPGTRLTVL.

V is TRBV6-2 or TRBV6-3 and J is TRBJ1-2; unclear D gene. The CDR3 is 13 amino acids. V lost 1 base and J lost 0, with 3 bases in between. Germline CDR1 reads MNHEY; CDR2 reads SVGEGT. For the CDR3, the DNA is TGTGCCAGCAGTTACTTCCCTAACTATGGCTACACCTTC. Translated: CASSYFPNYGYTF.

V gene TRBV25-1 combines with J gene TRBJ2-7, with 9 positions matching TRBD2. Trimming took 5 bases from V and 2 from J; bases not matched to a gene: 4. Germline V gene lookup returns CDR1 MGHDK and CDR2 SYGVNS. The CDR3 contains 14 residues. Here the CDR3 reads CASSRSGSTYEQYF. The CDR3, as DNA: TGTGCCAGCAGTCGTAGCGGGAGTACCTACGAGCAGTACTTC.

The J gene is TRBJ1-1, the V gene TRBV11-3; D is uncertain. Germline CDR1 reads SGHNT; CDR2 reads YENEEA. Trimming cost V 1 base and J 0 bases, with 6 bases left between them. CDR3 size: 14 residues. The CDR3 coding sequence is TGTGCCAGCAGCTTAGGAGGCATGAACACTGAAGCTTTCTTT. Amino acids: CASSLGGMNTEAFF.

The chain carries TRBV15 and TRBJ2-4; TRBD1 agrees at 7 bases. The CDR3 length is 20 residues. The junction had 19 bases not matched to a gene; V was cut back by 5 bases and J by 0 bases. The germline V gene encodes CDR1 LNHNV and CDR2 YYDKDF (reference sequence). The chain's CDR3 is CATSVEGQLSNGEAKNIQYF. CDR3 in DNA: TGTGCCACCAGCGTTGAGGGACAGCTCTCCAACGGCGAAGCCAAAAACATTCAGTACTTC.

This rearrangement joins TRBV7-2 to TRBJ1-4; D gene ambiguous. The CDR3 spans 13 residues. V shed 0 bases and J shed 1 base, with 0 bases lying between them. CDR1 is SGHTA, CDR2 FQGNSA, per germline. The CDR3 region has the DNA TGTGCCAGCAGCTTAGCAACTAATGAAAAACTGTTTTTT. As protein: CASSLATNEKLFF.

This chain uses TRBV3-1 (or the pseudogene TRBV3-2) with TRBJ1-5, with 8 bases aligning to TRBD1. The J segment lost 11 bases and the V segment lost 3 bases, leaving 3 bases of the junction unmatched. The CDR3 consists of 12 residues. In germline, CDR1 is LGHDT, CDR2 YNNKEL (reference sequence). The CDR3 region is CASSQKQGAQHF. The CDR3 nucleotides read TGTGCCAGCAGCCAGAAACAGGGGGCCCAGCATTTT.

The chain combines TRBV19 with TRBJ2-1, with D unresolved. In germline, CDR1 is LNHDA, CDR2 SQIVND (reference sequence). The V and J ends lost 1 base and 0 bases respectively, with 7 bases between them. The CDR3 spans 15 residues. The CDR3 nucleotides read TGTGCCAGTAGTATAGGACACATCTCCTACAATGAGCAGTTCTTC. It yields the protein CASSIGHISYNEQFF.

V usage is TRBV19 and J usage is TRBJ1-2, with D unclear. Germline CDR1 is LNHDA and CDR2 is SQIVND (reference sequence). V was clipped by 7 bases and J by 1 base, with 16 bases between them. The CDR3 totals 15 residues. Written as DNA, the CDR3 is TGTGCCAGTACAGTAAGCCTGAGAAATAACTATGGCTACACCTTC. This sequence encodes CASTVSLRNNYGYTF.

This clone was counted a single time. The rearrangement joins TRBV30 to TRBJ1-4; D uncertain. The ends were cut back, 7 bases at V and 5 bases at J, with 11 bases in the middle. The CDR3 length is 12 residues. The V gene's germline CDR1 is GTSNPN and CDR2 SVGIG (reference sequence). The CDR3 DNA reads TGTGCCTTCTCCGGGCCGAATGAAAAACTGTTTTTT. Its translation: CAFSGPNEKLFF.

The chain is built from TRBV30 and TRBJ1-2; D uncertain. CDR3 size: 13 residues. V lost 2 bases, J lost 2 bases, and 9 bases lay in between. Germline CDR1 and CDR2: GTSNPN and SVGIG (reference sequence). CDR3 bases: TGTGCCTGGAGTTTCGGGGTAAACTATGGCTACACCTTC. Translated: CAWSFGVNYGYTF.

V and J are TRBV5-4 and TRBJ2-2; D gene ambiguous. Germline V lookup: CDR1 SGHNT, CDR2 YYREEE (reference sequence). This CDR3 region has 14 residues. V lost 1 base and J lost 4, with 8 bases in between. CDR3 sequence: CASSLTRFTGELFF. The CDR3 coding sequence is TGTGCCAGCAGCTTGACTCGATTCACCGGGGAGCTGTTTTTT.

The chain combines TRBV19 with TRBJ2-1, with D maybe TRBD2 (5 bases). The CDR3 is 16 residues long. Germline loops: CDR1 LNHDA, CDR2 SQIVND (reference sequence). Trimming removed 3 bases from V and 7 bases from J, with 19 bases in between. The CDR3 bases are TGTGCCAGTAGTATCCGGATGCACGGGAAAAGGAATGAGCAGTTCTTC. Translation: CASSIRMHGKRNEQFF.

The rearrangement uses TRBV30 and TRBJ2-1; D possibly corresponds to TRBD1 (5 bases). The CDR3 is 12 amino acids. Trimming left V 6 bases short and J 3 bases short, with 9 bases between. CDR1 is GTSNPN and CDR2 is SVGIG in the germline V gene (reference sequence). The CDR3 is CACVQGYNEQFF. CDR3 DNA: TGTGCCTGCGTCCAGGGCTACAATGAGCAGTTCTTC.

Only one count was recorded for this clone. The chain joins TRBV6-5 to TRBJ1-4; D is ambiguous. The CDR3 sequence is 15 residues long. Between the trimmed V and J ends, which lost 7 bases and 5 bases, there was a span of 17 bases. Per the germline V gene, CDR1 is MNHEY and CDR2 is SVGAGI. CDR3 residues: CASTWRWGENEKLFF. The CDR3, as DNA: TGTGCCAGCACGTGGCGGTGGGGAGAAAATGAAAAACTGTTTTTT.

The chain uses TRBV4-1 and TRBJ1-5, with unresolved D. Germline values: CDR1 MGHRA, CDR2 YSYEKL. V lost 2 bases and J lost 4, with 12 bases in between. CDR3 length: 15 residues. The CDR3 loop is CASSQLGQVNQPQHF. The DNA of the CDR3 is TGCGCCAGCAGCCAACTCGGCCAGGTTAATCAGCCCCAGCATTTT.

The chain employs TRBV19 and TRBJ2-6; TRBD1 aligns across 8 bases. V dropped 4 bases and J dropped 2; count of bases not matched to a gene: 4. The CDR3 length is 16 residues. CDR1 is LNHDA, CDR2 SQIVND, per germline (reference sequence). The CDR3 sequence is CASSTGGSAGANVLTF. In DNA, the CDR3 is TGTGCCAGTAGTACAGGGGGCTCGGCTGGGGCCAACGTCCTGACTTTC.

This chain connects TRBV4-2 to TRBJ2-3, with 12 bases that match TRBD2. V dropped 1 base and J dropped 4; count of bases not matched to a gene: 3. Germline V gives CDR1 LGHNA, CDR2 YNFKEQ. This CDR3 comprises 16 residues. For the CDR3, the DNA is TGTGCCAGCAGCCAAGTACTAGCGGGGGGCCCAGATACGCAGTATTTT. Translating it yields CASSQVLAGGPDTQYF.

This chain connects TRBV6-4 to TRBJ2-2; a possible D gene is TRBD1 (6 bases). The length of the CDR3 is 14 residues. Trimming took off 5 bases at V and 4 bases at J, with 11 bases between the two ends. The germline CDR1 and CDR2 sequences are MRHNA and SNTAGT. This chain's CDR3 is CASSIQGSTGELFF. Written as DNA, the CDR3 is TGTGCCAGCAGTATACAGGGAAGCACCGGGGAGCTGTTTTTT.

The chain combines TRBV7-9 with TRBJ1-5; TRBD1 aligns across 7 bases. The J segment lost 6 bases and the V segment lost 1 base, leaving 6 bases of the junction unmatched. The CDR3 has 15 amino acids. Germline V lookup: CDR1 SEHNR, CDR2 FQNEAQ (reference sequence). For the CDR3, the DNA is TGTGCCAGCAGCTTAGAGGGAGGGGGCACTCAGCCCCAGCATTTT. Residues: CASSLEGGGTQPQHF.

The V call is TRBV18, the J call TRBJ1-2; possibly TRBD1 for D (6 bases). The CDR3 has 17 amino acids. V lost 3 bases and J 0 bases, leaving 17 bases between the germline ends. Germline CDR1 reads KGHSH; CDR2 reads LQKENI. In nucleotides, the CDR3 is TGTGCCAGCTCACCCAGCTTCGGGGGGCAAACTAACTATGGCTACACCTTC. Encoded protein: CASSPSFGGQTNYGYTF.

The CDR3: CASSYRDRRGYTF. The CDR3 coding sequence is TGTGCCAGTAGTTACCGGGATCGAAGAGGCTACACCTTC. The chain combines TRBV19 with TRBJ1-2, with no clear D. Germline V gene lookup returns CDR1 LNHDA and CDR2 SQIVND (reference sequence). V was shortened by 5 bases and J by 8 bases, with 15 bases between the two germline ends. The CDR3 covers 13 residues.